Following are 14 T cell receptor beta chains from one sample sequenced in a study of T-cell reconstitution after alpha-beta-depleted transplantation in children. Unique molecular identifiers were incorporated into the prepared TCRbeta library. From the PCR reads, TCRdb called clonotypes with MiXCR, one entry per CDR3 protein. The profile shows under 140,000 distinct CDR3 sequences, approximately 10% of them singletons. Specimen: PBMCs from the stem cell graft donor, collected from the stem cell graft. The origin of the receptors is a human donor who donated a stem cell graft to a child with acute lymphoblastic leukemia.

This clonotype showed up many times. V gene TRBV5-1 combines with J gene TRBJ2-7; maybe TRBD2 (7 bases). V shed 2 bases and J shed 5 bases, with 17 bases lying between them. CDR3 length equals 15 residues. Germline lookup yields CDR1 SGHRS and CDR2 YFSETQ. CDR3 protein: CASSFIGAGADEQYF. The CDR3 DNA reads as TGCGCCAGCAGCTTTATAGGCGCGGGGGCGGACGAGCAGTACTTC. The whole variable domain, filled in from reference TRBV5-1 and TRBJ2-7, reads KAGVTQTPRYLIKTRGQQVTLSCSPISGHRSVSWYQQTPGQGLQFLFEYFSETQRNKGNFPGRFSGRQFSNSRSEMNVSTLELGDSALYLCASSFIGAGADEQYFGPGTRLTVT.

This clonotype was seen repeatedly, ten times or more. J is TRBJ1-5 and V is TRBV7-2, with D possibly being TRBD1 (6 bases). Germline V lookup: CDR1 SGHTA, CDR2 FQGNSA. The CDR3 runs 13 residues. The V end lost 5 bases, the J end lost 7 bases, and 12 bases lay between the germline ends. In DNA form, the CDR3 reads TGTGCCAGCAGCCCAGGGGCTGGGCAGCCCCAGCATTTT. Translation gives CASSPGAGQPQHF.

V usage is TRBV2 and J usage is TRBJ2-6; 8 nucleotides line up with TRBD1. The CDR3 has 19 amino acids. After removal of 10 bases from V and 0 bases from J, the junction contained 17 bases not matched to a gene. Germline V gives CDR1 SNHLY, CDR2 FYNNEI. The CDR3 DNA sequence: TGTGCCATCTGTTACGCCGGGACAGGACGATCCTCTGGGGCCAACGTCCTGACTTTC. Its translation: CAICYAGTGRSSGANVLTF.

This clonotype was observed many times. The chain employs TRBV12-3 or TRBV12-4 and TRBJ1-2; D not resolved. Trimming removed 2 bases from V and 2 bases from J, with 6 bases in between. The CDR3 has 13 residues. The CDR3: CASSLWANYGYTF. CDR3 DNA sequence: TGTGCCAGCAGTTTATGGGCAAACTATGGCTACACCTTC.

At least ten counts were recorded for this clonotype. The chain combines TRBV5-1 with TRBJ2-7, with 8 bases matching TRBD2. V shed 4 bases, J shed 7 bases, and the junction held 13 bases outside the gene matches. In germline, CDR1 is SGHRS, CDR2 YFSETQ. CDR3 length: 15 amino acids. The CDR3 region has the DNA TGCGCCAGCAGCCTCCTGAGCGGGAGCTTGGGAGAGCAGTACTTC. This sequence encodes CASSLLSGSLGEQYF.

This clonotype was counted ten times or more. The chain couples TRBV5-5 to TRBJ2-2; TRBD1 aligns across 9 bases. The CDR3 is 17 amino acids. Germline lookup yields CDR1 SGHKS and CDR2 YYEKEE (reference sequence). J lost 7 bases, V lost 1 base, and 11 bases had no gene match. Written as DNA, the CDR3 is TGTGCCAGCAGCTTGACCCCCGGGACAGGGTGGAACGGGGAGCTGTTTTTT. Amino acid sequence: CASSLTPGTGWNGELFF.

In this sample, this clonotype turned up many times. The chain is built from TRBV29-1 and TRBJ2-3; D call uncertain. Germline V CDR1 and CDR2: SQVTM, ANQGSEA. The CDR3 has 11 residues. Trimming removed 7 bases at V and 2 bases at J, with 7 bases between. CDR3 in amino acids: CSAASTDTQYF. The CDR3 DNA follows: TGCAGCGCGGCTTCCACAGATACGCAGTATTTT.

The sample holds many counts of this clonotype. The chain links TRBV6-1 to TRBJ2-7; 7 positions match TRBD1. From germline, CDR1 is MNHNS and CDR2 SASEGT. The CDR3 is 15 amino acids. V gave up 8 bases and J gave up 1 base; unmatched junction bases: 11. The CDR3 loop is CASALPGTESYEQYF. The CDR3, as DNA: TGTGCCAGCGCACTCCCCGGGACAGAATCCTACGAGCAGTACTTC.

This clonotype showed up many times. The chain combines TRBV15 with TRBJ2-5; 9 bases are shared with TRBD2. The V gene end was trimmed by 0 bases and the J gene end by 4 bases; junction bases not matched to a gene: 0. Germline values: CDR1 LNHNV, CDR2 YYDKDF (reference sequence). The CDR3 consists of 14 residues. CDR3 nucleotides: TGTGCCACCAGCAGAGAACTAGCGGGAGAGACCCAGTACTTC. Amino acids: CATSRELAGETQYF.

This clonotype was picked up many times. V usage is TRBV20-1 and J usage is TRBJ2-7; D uncertain. CDR3 size: 12 residues. CDR1 is DFQATT, CDR2 SNEGSKA, per germline (reference sequence). V dropped 6 bases and J dropped 2 bases, with 11 bases sitting between them. Here the CDR3 reads CSATYAAYEQYF. The CDR3 nucleotides are TGCAGTGCAACGTACGCCGCCTACGAGCAGTACTTC.

In its sample, this clonotype was seen many times. This chain connects TRBV29-1 to TRBJ1-4; TRBD1 matches 10 bases. Germline-derived CDR1 and CDR2 are SQVTM and ANQGSEA. The CDR3 loop spans 18 amino acids. The junction had 19 bases not matched to a gene; V was cut back by 4 bases and J by 8 bases. CDR3 DNA sequence: TGCAGCGTTGGAGGCCTTATGACAGGGGGCAACATTGAGGAAAAACTGTTTTTT. Encoded protein: CSVGGLMTGGNIEEKLFF.

V and J are TRBV28 and TRBJ2-5, with 9 bases fitting TRBD1. The CDR3 loop spans 15 amino acids. The germline gives CDR1 MDHEN, CDR2 SYDVKM. V was pared by 6 bases and J by 4 bases, with 9 bases of the junction left unmatched. The CDR3 sequence is CASRPSDRGAETQYF. The CDR3, as DNA: TGTGCCAGCAGACCCAGCGACAGGGGGGCAGAGACCCAGTACTTC. The whole variable domain, remainder taken from reference TRBV28 and TRBJ2-5, is DVKVTQSSRYLVKRTGEKVFLECVQDMDHENMFWYRQDPGLGLRLIYFSYDVKMKEKGDIPEGYSVSREKKERFSLILESASTNQTSMYLCASRPSDRGAETQYFGPGTRLLVL.

This clonotype appeared many times. The chain links TRBV7-2 to TRBJ2-7, with 10 bases identical to TRBD1. Germline V lookup: CDR1 SGHTA, CDR2 FQGNSA. J was trimmed by 0 bases and V by 8 bases; bases with no gene match: 4. CDR3 length equals 14 residues. CDR3 loop: CASEDRGSSYEQYF. For the CDR3, the DNA is TGTGCCAGCGAGGACAGGGGGAGCTCCTACGAGCAGTACTTC. Full variable domain (outside the CDR3, taken from reference TRBV7-2 and TRBJ2-7): GAGVSQSPSNKVTEKGKDVELRCDPISGHTALYWYRQSLGQGLEFLIYFQGNSAPDKSGLPSDRFSAERTGGSVSTLTIQRTQQEDSAVYLCASEDRGSSYEQYFGPGTRLTVT.

This clonotype showed up many times. CDR3 residues: CASSLGSGRDAKNIQYF. The CDR3 nucleotides read TGCGCCAGCAGCTTGGGTTCCGGCAGGGATGCCAAAAACATTCAGTACTTC. The chain has TRBV5-1 and TRBJ2-4; D is possibly TRBD1 (5 bases). With 0 bases removed from V and 1 base from J, the gap between germline ends came to 14 bases. CDR1 and CDR2 (germline): SGHRS, YFSETQ. This CDR3 contains 17 residues. Full variable domain (missing parts from reference TRBV5-1 and TRBJ2-4): KAGVTQTPRYLIKTRGQQVTLSCSPISGHRSVSWYQQTPGQGLQFLFEYFSETQRNKGNFPGRFSGRQFSNSRSEMNVSTLELGDSALYLCASSLGSGRDAKNIQYFGAGTRLSVL.